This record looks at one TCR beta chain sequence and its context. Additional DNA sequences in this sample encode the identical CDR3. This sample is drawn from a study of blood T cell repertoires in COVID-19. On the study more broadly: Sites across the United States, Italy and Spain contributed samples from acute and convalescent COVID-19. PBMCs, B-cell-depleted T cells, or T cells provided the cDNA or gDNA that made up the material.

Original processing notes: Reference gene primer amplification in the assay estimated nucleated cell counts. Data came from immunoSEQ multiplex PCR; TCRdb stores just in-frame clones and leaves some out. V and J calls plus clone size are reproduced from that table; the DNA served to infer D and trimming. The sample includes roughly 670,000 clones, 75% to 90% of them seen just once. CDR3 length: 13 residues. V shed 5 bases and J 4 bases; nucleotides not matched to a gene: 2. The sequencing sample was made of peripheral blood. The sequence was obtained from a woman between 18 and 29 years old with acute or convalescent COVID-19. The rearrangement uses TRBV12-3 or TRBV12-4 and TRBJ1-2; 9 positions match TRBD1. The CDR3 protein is CASSLDRGYGYTF. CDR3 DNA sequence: TGTGCCAGCAGTCTGGACAGGGGCTATGGCTACACCTTC.